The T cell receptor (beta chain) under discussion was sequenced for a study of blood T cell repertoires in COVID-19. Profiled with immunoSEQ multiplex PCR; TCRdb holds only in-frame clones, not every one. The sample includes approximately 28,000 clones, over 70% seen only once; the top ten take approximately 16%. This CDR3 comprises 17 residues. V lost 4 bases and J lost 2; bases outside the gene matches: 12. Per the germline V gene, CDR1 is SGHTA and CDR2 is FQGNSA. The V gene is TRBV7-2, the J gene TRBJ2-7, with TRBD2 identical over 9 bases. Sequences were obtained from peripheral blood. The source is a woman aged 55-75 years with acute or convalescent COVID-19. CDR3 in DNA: TGTGCCAGCAGCTGGAGAGGAGTAGCGGGGGATACCTACGAGCAGTACTTC. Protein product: CASSWRGVAGDTYEQYF.